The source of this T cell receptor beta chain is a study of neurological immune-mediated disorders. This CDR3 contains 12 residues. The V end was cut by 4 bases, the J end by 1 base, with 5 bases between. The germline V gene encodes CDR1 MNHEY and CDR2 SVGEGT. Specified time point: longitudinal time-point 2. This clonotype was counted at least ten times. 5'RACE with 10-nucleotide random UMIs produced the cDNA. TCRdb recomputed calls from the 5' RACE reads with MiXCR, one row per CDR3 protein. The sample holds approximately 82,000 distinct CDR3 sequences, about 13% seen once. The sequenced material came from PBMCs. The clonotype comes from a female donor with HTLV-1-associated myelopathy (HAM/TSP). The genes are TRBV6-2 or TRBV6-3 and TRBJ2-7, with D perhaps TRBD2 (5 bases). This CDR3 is CASSWESYEQYF. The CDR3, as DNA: TGTGCCAGCAGTTGGGAGTCCTACGAGCAGTACTTC.